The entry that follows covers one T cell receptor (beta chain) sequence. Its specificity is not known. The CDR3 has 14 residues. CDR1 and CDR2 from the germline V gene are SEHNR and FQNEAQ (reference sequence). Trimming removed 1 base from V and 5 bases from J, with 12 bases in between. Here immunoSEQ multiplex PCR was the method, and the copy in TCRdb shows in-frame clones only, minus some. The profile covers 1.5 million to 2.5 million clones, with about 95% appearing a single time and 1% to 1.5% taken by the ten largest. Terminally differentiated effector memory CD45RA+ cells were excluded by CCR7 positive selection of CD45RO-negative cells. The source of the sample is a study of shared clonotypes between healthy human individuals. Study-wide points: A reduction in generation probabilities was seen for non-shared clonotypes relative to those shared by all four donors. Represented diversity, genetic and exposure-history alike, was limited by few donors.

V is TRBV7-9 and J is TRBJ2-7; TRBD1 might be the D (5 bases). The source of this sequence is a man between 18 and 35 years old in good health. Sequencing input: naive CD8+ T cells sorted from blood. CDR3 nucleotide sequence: TGTGCCAGCAGCTTAGGTACAGGTAGGGACGAGCAGTACTTC. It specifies CASSLGTGRDEQYF.